This record looks at one T cell receptor (beta chain) sequence and its context. What it binds is not known. These data are taken from a study of cytomegalovirus exposure and HLA in healthy donors. Broader study findings: Rare sequences made up most TCRs, while some public TCRs were found in many donors.

This CDR3 has 14 residues. V was cut by 1 base and J by 6 bases, with 10 bases left in between. CDR1 is SGHTA, CDR2 FQGNSA, per germline. Both 60 Vbeta primers and 13 Jbeta primers went into the PCR. The table came from immunoSEQ multiplex PCR; TCRdb's copy has only in-frame clones and leaves some out. The top ten hold around 10% of the sample, which has about 78,000 clones, approximately 72% seen once. It was healthy bone marrow donors who served as donors. Each donor was nominally healthy when sampled (though unrecorded immune exposures were likely). The rearrangement uses TRBV7-2 and TRBJ1-5; D gene uncertain. This clonotype originated in a woman in her thirties or forties in good health and CMV-seropositive. Sequenced: PBMCs. For the CDR3, the DNA is TGTGCCAGCAGCTTAGGCGGTGAACCTCAGCCCCAGCATTTT. Amino acid sequence: CASSLGGEPQPQHF.